This T cell receptor (beta chain) emerged from a study of T cell repertoires in cytomegalovirus infection. The CDR3 is made up of 13 amino acids. V gave up 6 bases and J gave up 8 bases, with 16 bases separating them. Germline V gene lookup returns CDR1 MNHEY and CDR2 SVGEGT. As to this clonotype: Antigen specificity is unknown.

TCRdb re-called the reads through MiXCR, storing one row per CDR3 protein. The data hold about 770,000 distinct CDR3 sequences, with around 29% observed a single time. This chain joins TRBV6-2 or TRBV6-3 and TRBJ1-2; D uncertain. Sample: cultured CD8+ T cells from PBMCs, taken from culture after CMV antigen stimulation. The sequence derives from a human donor in good health (CMV status not recorded). Some clones in this sample may be carry-over from other donors' samples. Here the CDR3 DNA reads TGTGCCAGCAGCTGGGCCCCACTCAACGGCTACACCTTC. Protein: CASSWAPLNGYTF.